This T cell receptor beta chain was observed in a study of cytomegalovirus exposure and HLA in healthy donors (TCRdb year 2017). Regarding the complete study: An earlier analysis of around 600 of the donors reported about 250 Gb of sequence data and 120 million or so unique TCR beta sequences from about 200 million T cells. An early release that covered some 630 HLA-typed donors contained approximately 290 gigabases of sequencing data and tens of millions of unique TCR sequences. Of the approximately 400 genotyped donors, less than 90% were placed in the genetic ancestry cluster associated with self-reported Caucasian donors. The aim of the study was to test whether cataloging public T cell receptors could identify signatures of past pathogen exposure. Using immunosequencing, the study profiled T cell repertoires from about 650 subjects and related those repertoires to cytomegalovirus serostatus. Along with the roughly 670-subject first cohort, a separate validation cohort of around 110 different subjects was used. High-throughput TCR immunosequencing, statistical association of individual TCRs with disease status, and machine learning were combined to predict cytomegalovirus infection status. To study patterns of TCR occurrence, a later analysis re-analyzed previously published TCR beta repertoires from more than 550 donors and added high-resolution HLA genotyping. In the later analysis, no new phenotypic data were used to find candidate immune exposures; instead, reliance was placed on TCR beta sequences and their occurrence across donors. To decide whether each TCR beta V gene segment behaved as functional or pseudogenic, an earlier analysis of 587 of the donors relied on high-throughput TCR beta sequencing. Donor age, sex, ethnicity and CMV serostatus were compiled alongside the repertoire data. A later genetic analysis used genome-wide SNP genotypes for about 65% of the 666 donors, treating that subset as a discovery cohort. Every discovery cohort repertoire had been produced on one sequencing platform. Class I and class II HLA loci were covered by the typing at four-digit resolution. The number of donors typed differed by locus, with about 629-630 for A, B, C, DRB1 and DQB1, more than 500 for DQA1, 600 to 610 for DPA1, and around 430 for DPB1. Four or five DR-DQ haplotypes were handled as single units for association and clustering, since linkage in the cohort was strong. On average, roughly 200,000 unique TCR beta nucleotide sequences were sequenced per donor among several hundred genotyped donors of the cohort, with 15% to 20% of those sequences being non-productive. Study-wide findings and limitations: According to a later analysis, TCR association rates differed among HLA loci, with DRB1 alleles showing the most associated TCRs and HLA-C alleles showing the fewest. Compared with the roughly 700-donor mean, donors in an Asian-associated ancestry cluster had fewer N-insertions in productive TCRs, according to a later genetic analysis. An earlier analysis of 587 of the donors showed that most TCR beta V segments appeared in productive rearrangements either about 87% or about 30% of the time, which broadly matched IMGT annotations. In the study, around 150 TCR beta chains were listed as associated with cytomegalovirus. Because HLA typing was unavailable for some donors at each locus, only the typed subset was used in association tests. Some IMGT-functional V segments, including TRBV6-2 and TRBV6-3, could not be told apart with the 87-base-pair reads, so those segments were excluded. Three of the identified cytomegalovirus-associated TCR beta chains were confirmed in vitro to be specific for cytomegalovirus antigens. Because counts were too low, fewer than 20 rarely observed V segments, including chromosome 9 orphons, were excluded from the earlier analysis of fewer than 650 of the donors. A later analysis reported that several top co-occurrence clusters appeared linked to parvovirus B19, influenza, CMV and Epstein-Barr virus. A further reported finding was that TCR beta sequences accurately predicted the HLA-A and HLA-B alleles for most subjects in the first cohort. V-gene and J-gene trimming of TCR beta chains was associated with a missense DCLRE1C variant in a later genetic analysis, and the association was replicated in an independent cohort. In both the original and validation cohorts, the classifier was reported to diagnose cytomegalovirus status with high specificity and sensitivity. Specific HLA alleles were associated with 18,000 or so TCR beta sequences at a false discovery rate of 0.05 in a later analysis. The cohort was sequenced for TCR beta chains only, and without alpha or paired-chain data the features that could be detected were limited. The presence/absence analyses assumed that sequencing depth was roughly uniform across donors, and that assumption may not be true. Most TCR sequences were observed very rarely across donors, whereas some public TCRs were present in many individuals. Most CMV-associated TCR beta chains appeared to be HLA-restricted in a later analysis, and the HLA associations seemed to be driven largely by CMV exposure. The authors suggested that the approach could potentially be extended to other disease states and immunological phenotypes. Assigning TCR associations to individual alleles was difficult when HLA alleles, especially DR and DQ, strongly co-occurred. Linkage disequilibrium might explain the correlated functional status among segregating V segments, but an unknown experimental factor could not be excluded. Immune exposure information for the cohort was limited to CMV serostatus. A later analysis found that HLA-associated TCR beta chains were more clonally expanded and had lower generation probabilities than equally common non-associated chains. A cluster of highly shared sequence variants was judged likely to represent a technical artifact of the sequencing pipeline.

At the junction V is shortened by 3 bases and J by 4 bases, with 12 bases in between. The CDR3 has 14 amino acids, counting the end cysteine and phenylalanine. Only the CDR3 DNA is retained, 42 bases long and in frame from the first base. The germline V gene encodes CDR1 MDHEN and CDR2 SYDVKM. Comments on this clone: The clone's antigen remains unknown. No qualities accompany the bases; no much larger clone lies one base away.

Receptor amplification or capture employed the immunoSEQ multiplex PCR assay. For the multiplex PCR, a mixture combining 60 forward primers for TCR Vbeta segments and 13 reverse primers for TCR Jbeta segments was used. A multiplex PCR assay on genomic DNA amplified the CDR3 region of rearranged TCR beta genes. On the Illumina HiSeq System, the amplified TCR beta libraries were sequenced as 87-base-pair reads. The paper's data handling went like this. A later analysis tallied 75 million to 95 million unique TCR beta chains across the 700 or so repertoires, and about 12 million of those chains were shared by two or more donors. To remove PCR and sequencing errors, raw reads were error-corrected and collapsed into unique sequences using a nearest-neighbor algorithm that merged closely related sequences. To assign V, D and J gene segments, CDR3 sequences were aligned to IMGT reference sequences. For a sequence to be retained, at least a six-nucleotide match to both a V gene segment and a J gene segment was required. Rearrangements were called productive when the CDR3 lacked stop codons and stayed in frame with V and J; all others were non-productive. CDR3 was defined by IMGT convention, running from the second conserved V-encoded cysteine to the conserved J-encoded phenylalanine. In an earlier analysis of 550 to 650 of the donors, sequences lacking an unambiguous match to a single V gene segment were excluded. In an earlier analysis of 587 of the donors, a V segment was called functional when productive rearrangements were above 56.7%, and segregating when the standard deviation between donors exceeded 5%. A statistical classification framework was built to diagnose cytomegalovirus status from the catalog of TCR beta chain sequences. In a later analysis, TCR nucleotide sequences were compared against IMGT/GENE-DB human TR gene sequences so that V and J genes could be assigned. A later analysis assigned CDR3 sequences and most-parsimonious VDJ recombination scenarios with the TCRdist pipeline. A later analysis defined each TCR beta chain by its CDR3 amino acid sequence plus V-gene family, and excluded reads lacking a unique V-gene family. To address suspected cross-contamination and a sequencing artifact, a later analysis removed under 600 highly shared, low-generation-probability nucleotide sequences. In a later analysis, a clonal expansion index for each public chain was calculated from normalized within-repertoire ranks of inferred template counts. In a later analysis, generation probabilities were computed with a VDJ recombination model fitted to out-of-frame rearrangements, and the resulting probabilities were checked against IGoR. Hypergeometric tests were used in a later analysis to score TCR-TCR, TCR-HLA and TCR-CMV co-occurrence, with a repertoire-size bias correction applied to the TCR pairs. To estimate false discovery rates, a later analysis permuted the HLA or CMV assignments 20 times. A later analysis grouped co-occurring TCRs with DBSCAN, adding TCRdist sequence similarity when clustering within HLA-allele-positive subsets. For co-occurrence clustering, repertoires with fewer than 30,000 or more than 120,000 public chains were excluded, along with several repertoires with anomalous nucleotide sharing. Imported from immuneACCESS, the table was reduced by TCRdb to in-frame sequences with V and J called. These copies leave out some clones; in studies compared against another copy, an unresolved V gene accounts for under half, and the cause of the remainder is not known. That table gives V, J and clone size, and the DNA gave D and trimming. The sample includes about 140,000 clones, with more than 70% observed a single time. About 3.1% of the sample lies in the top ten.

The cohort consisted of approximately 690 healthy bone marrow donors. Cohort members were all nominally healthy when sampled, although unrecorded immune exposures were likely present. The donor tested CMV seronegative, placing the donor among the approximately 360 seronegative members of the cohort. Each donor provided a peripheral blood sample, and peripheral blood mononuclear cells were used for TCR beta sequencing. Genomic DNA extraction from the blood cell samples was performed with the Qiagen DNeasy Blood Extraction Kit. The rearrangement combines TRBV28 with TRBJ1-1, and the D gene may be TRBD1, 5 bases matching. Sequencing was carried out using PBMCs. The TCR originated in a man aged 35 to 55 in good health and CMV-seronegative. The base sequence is TGTGCCAGCAGTTTCTCACTTCAGGGCACTGAAGCTTTCTTT. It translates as CASSFSLQGTEAFF.